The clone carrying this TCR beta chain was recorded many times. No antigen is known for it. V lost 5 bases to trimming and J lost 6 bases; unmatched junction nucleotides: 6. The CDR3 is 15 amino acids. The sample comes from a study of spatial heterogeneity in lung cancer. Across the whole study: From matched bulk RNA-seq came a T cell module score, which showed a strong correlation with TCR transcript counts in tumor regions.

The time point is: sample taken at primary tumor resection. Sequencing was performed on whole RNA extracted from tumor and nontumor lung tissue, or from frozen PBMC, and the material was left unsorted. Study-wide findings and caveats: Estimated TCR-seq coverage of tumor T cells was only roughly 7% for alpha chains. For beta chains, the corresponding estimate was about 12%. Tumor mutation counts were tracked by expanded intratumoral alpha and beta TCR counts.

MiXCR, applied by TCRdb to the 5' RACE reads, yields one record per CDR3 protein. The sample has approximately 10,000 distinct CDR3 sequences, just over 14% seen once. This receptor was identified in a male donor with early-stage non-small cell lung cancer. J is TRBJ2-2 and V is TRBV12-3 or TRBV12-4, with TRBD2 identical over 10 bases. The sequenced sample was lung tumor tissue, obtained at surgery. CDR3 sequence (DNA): TGTGCCAGCAGTACCCTAGCGGGAGCCGCCGGGGAGCTGTTTTTT. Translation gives CASSTLAGAAGELFF.